Each of the 26 T cell receptor beta chains below was sequenced from the same sample in a study of identical twins. Each CDR3 protein is one row after TCRdb ran MiXCR on the 5' RACE reads. Of about 460,000 distinct CDR3 sequences listed, over 12% are singletons. A further study also used this sample, focusing on yellow fever vaccine responses in identical twins.

The sample was CD4+ T cells sorted from blood. These receptors were obtained from a woman under 30 in good health.

The V and J genes are TRBV2 and TRBJ2-1, with 11 positions matching TRBD2. J lost 6 bases, V lost 3 bases, and 4 bases had no gene match. The CDR3 length is 15 residues. Germline V gene lookup returns CDR1 SNHLY and CDR2 FYNNEI. CDR3 DNA sequence: TGTGCCAGCAGTGATTGGCTAGCGGGGGGCAATGAGCAGTTCTTC. This gives the protein CASSDWLAGGNEQFF.

Only a few counts were recorded for this clonotype. This chain uses TRBV4-1 with TRBJ2-5; possibly TRBD1 for D (6 bases). This CDR3 comprises 15 residues. CDR1 and CDR2 from the germline V gene are MGHRA and YSYEKL. V lost 0 bases and J 1 base, leaving 9 bases between the germline ends. In nucleotides, the CDR3 is TGCGCCAGCAGCCAAGACGGACAGTTCCAAGAGACCCAGTACTTC. Translated, it gives CASSQDGQFQETQYF.

For the CDR3, the DNA is TGTGCCAGCAGCTTGAGGGACAGTCCGAACACCGGGGAGCTGTTTTTT. This sequence encodes CASSLRDSPNTGELFF. The V call is TRBV5-5, the J call TRBJ2-2; TRBD1 matches 7 bases. Unmatched junction bases numbered 3, after V lost 1 base and J lost 0 bases. CDR1 and CDR2 from the germline V gene are SGHKS and YYEKEE (reference sequence). CDR3 length equals 16 residues.

The table lists this clonotype with a few counts. V and J are TRBV15 and TRBJ1-1, with D uncertain. CDR1 is LNHNV and CDR2 is YYDKDF in the germline V gene (reference sequence). The CDR3 consists of 15 residues. Trimming cost V 0 bases and J 1 base, with 9 bases left between them. The CDR3 reads CATSRDAGRNTEAFF. CDR3 coding DNA: TGTGCCACCAGCAGAGACGCAGGAAGGAACACTGAAGCTTTCTTT. The complete variable domain, with remaining parts taken from reference TRBV15 and TRBJ1-1, reads DAMVIQNPRYQVTQFGKPVTLSCSQTLNHNVMYWYQQKSSQAPKLLFHYYDKDFNNEADTPDNFQSRRPNTSFCFLDIRSPGLGDTAMYLCATSRDAGRNTEAFFGQGTRLTVV.

The table lists this clonotype with many counts. The chain has TRBV3-1 and TRBJ1-1; the D is unclear. V was clipped by 4 bases and J by 1 base, with 4 bases between them. Germline V gene data show CDR1 as LGHDT and CDR2 as YNNKEL (reference sequence). The CDR3 runs to 12 residues. The CDR3: CASSLPNTEAFF. The CDR3 DNA reads TGTGCCAGCAGCCTCCCGAACACTGAAGCTTTCTTT.

V and J are TRBV14 and TRBJ2-1; TRBD2 might be the D (5 bases). V lost 5 bases, J lost 9 bases, and 14 bases lay in between. The CDR3 length is 13 residues. Germline V CDR1 and CDR2: SGHDN, FVKESK. CDR3 residues: CASSSTMGSEQFF. In DNA form, the CDR3 reads TGTGCCAGCAGCTCGACGATGGGGAGTGAGCAGTTCTTC. Full variable domain (missing parts from reference TRBV14 and TRBJ2-1): EAGVTQFPSHSVIEKGQTVTLRCDPISGHDNLYWYRRVMGKEIKFLLHFVKESKQDESGMPNNRFLAERTGGTYSTLKVQPAELEDSGVYFCASSSTMGSEQFFGPGTRLTVL.

This clonotype was detected many times. V is TRBV6-2 or TRBV6-3 and J is TRBJ2-1; possibly TRBD1 for D (7 bases). Germline CDR1 and CDR2: MNHEY and SVGEGT. The CDR3 is 13 residues long. The V end lost 10 bases, the J end lost 8 bases, and 18 bases lay between the germline ends. CDR3 protein: CATRQGGWDEQFF. The CDR3 DNA sequence: TGTGCCACCCGACAGGGAGGATGGGATGAGCAGTTCTTC.

The chain uses TRBV7-9 and TRBJ2-3, with 8 bases fitting TRBD2. Germline CDR1 is SEHNR and CDR2 is FQNEAQ (reference sequence). Losses at the gene ends were 1 base for V and 2 bases for J; bases not matched to a gene: 8. The CDR3 runs 17 residues. The CDR3 sequence is CASSLDSAAGDTDTQYF. CDR3 DNA sequence: TGTGCCAGCAGCTTAGATTCAGCAGCGGGGGACACAGATACGCAGTATTTT.

This clonotype has only a few counts. The chain uses TRBV5-1 and TRBJ2-7; 9 nucleotides match TRBD1. V lost 3 bases and J lost 1; bases outside the gene matches: 5. CDR1 is SGHRS and CDR2 is YFSETQ in the germline V gene. The CDR3 extends over 15 amino acids. The CDR3 bases are TGCGCCAGCAGCTGGGCCGGGACAGGGTCCTACGAGCAGTACTTC. It translates to CASSWAGTGSYEQYF.

The V and J genes are TRBV20-1 and TRBJ2-3; 12 nucleotides line up with TRBD2. Germline V gene data show CDR1 as DFQATT and CDR2 as SNEGSKA (reference sequence). J gave up 2 bases and V 6 bases, and 12 bases lay outside the gene matches. This CDR3 is built from 17 residues. For the CDR3, the DNA is TGCAGTGCCCGACTAGCGGGAGCCCCCAAACCCACAGATACGCAGTATTTT. It yields the protein CSARLAGAPKPTDTQYF.

This sequence joins TRBV7-2 and TRBJ1-6; D may be TRBD1 (5 bases). The V and J ends lost 0 bases and 10 bases respectively, with 16 bases between them. Germline V lookup: CDR1 SGHTA, CDR2 FQGNSA. The CDR3 is 16 residues long. The CDR3 DNA reads as TGTGCCAGCAGCTTAGCTACCGACAGAGGGGAATCACCCCTCCACTTT. Amino acid sequence: CASSLATDRGESPLHF.

This chain uses TRBV5-1 with TRBJ2-1; TRBD1 is a possible D gene (6 bases). CDR3 length: 15 residues. Per the germline V gene, CDR1 is SGHRS and CDR2 is YFSETQ. The V end lost 6 bases, the J end lost 0 bases, and 13 bases lay between the germline ends. CDR3 nucleotide sequence: TGCGCCAGCAATACAGGGCGAAGCTCCTACAATGAGCAGTTCTTC. Translation: CASNTGRSSYNEQFF.

V gene TRBV20-1 combines with J gene TRBJ2-1; 11 bases match TRBD2. Germline CDR1 DFQATT, CDR2 SNEGSKA (reference sequence). There are 15 residues in the CDR3. V dropped 6 bases and J dropped 0; count of bases not matched to a gene: 4. CDR3 bases: TGCAGTGCCCCGGGACTAGCGGTCTCCTACAATGAGCAGTTCTTC. Its protein is CSAPGLAVSYNEQFF.

This clonotype was observed a handful of times. The chain carries TRBV29-1 and TRBJ2-7; D unclear. Germline values: CDR1 SQVTM, CDR2 ANQGSEA. V dropped 6 bases and J dropped 2 bases, with 17 bases sitting between them. The CDR3 runs to 14 residues. DNA of the CDR3: TGCAGCGTCCACCTCTTCGGACGGACCTACGAGCAGTACTTC. This translates into CSVHLFGRTYEQYF.

The chain uses TRBV28 and TRBJ2-3; D is unclear. This CDR3 is 14 amino acids long. The V and J ends lost 6 bases and 5 bases respectively, with 15 bases between them. Germline V gene data show CDR1 as MDHEN and CDR2 as SYDVKM. The CDR3 region has the DNA TGTGCCAGCAGCCCCGGTAGTTACAGAGATACGCAGTATTTT. It is translated as CASSPGSYRDTQYF.

This chain uses TRBV28 with TRBJ2-2, with D unclear. V lost 6 bases, J lost 4 bases, and 9 bases lay in between. This CDR3 region has 13 residues. Germline CDR1 and CDR2: MDHEN and SYDVKM. The CDR3 reads CASRPQRTGELFF. In DNA form, the CDR3 reads TGTGCCAGCAGGCCACAGCGCACCGGGGAGCTGTTTTTT.

This clonotype was recorded a few times. The CDR3 sequence is CAISPSGIQETQYF. The DNA for the CDR3 is TGTGCCATCAGTCCAAGCGGTATCCAAGAGACCCAGTACTTC. The chain uses TRBV10-3 and TRBJ2-5; D is possibly TRBD2 (5 bases). This CDR3 has 14 residues. Germline V gives CDR1 ENHRY, CDR2 SYGVKD. V dropped 5 bases and J dropped 1 base, with 11 bases sitting between them.

This clonotype was found a few times. The J gene is TRBJ1-5, the V gene TRBV28, with a weak D call TRBD1 (5 bases). The CDR3 has 14 residues. Germline CDR1 and CDR2: MDHEN and SYDVKM. The ends were cut back, 3 bases at V and 4 bases at J, with 10 bases in the middle. This chain's CDR3 is CASSFTTANQPQHF. The CDR3 bases are TGTGCCAGCAGTTTTACGACAGCTAATCAGCCCCAGCATTTT. Filled out from reference TRBV28 and TRBJ1-5, the complete variable domain reads DVKVTQSSRYLVKRTGEKVFLECVQDMDHENMFWYRQDPGLGLRLIYFSYDVKMKEKGDIPEGYSVSREKKERFSLILESASTNQTSMYLCASSFTTANQPQHFGDGTRLSIL.

The chain uses TRBV2 and TRBJ1-2; 7 positions agree with TRBD1. Germline CDR1 and CDR2: SNHLY and FYNNEI. The ends lost 7 bases at V and 2 bases at J; junction bases unmatched: 4. CDR3 length: 13 amino acids. Here the CDR3 DNA reads TGTGCCAGCAACGAACAGGGGAACTATGGCTACACCTTC. This gives the protein CASNEQGNYGYTF.

V is TRBV25-1 and J is TRBJ2-3; D uncertain. The V end lost 8 bases, the J end lost 0 bases, and 15 bases lay between the germline ends. From germline, CDR1 is MGHDK and CDR2 SYGVNS. The CDR3 runs to 15 residues. Here the CDR3 reads CASASKSYSTDTQYF. The CDR3 DNA sequence: TGTGCCAGCGCATCAAAGTCTTACAGCACAGATACGCAGTATTTT.

This clonotype was seen a handful of times. The chain is built from TRBV24-1 and TRBJ2-5; D is unclear. Germline CDR1 KGHDR, CDR2 SFDVKD. V lost 4 bases to trimming and J lost 5 bases, with 10 bases between them. The CDR3 length is 13 residues. CDR3 region: CATSDPMPETQYF. CDR3 DNA sequence: TGTGCCACCAGTGACCCGATGCCGGAGACCCAGTACTTC.

V and J are TRBV6-5 and TRBJ2-1, with D possibly matching TRBD2 (5 bases). This CDR3 spans 15 amino acids. V shed 1 base and J shed 4 bases, with 11 bases lying between them. Per the germline V gene, CDR1 is MNHEY and CDR2 is SVGAGI. The CDR3, as DNA: TGTGCCAGCAGTTACTTGGGAGACCTTTACAATGAGCAGTTCTTC. Its translation is CASSYLGDLYNEQFF.

The chain couples TRBV20-1 to TRBJ2-3; perhaps D is TRBD1 or TRBD2 (5 bases each). The CDR3 has 11 amino acids. The germline CDR1 and CDR2 sequences are DFQATT and SNEGSKA (reference sequence). Trimming removed 5 bases from V and 3 bases from J, with 6 bases in between. CDR3 DNA: TGCAGTGCTGAGGGGACAGATACGCAGTATTTT. Its protein is CSAEGTDTQYF.

The chain uses TRBV11-2 and TRBJ1-2; D unresolved. CDR3 length: 15 amino acids. Germline V gene data show CDR1 as SGHAT and CDR2 as FQNNGV. The germline V and J ends were trimmed by 1 base and 7 bases, with 16 bases remaining between them. The DNA for the CDR3 is TGTGCCAGCAGCTTAGGTGTAGTTGGGGTACTTGGCTACACCTTC. It codes for CASSLGVVGVLGYTF.

The chain joins TRBV28 to TRBJ2-3; 9 positions agree with TRBD1. CDR1 is MDHEN and CDR2 is SYDVKM in the germline V gene. The CDR3 totals 14 residues. V was pared by 7 bases and J by 4 bases, with 6 bases of the junction left unmatched. The CDR3 sequence is CASTRDRAADTQYF. CDR3 coding DNA: TGTGCCAGCACCCGGGACAGGGCGGCAGATACGCAGTATTTT. Complete variable domain (other parts from reference TRBV28 and TRBJ2-3): DVKVTQSSRYLVKRTGEKVFLECVQDMDHENMFWYRQDPGLGLRLIYFSYDVKMKEKGDIPEGYSVSREKKERFSLILESASTNQTSMYLCASTRDRAADTQYFGPGTRLTVL.

The genes are TRBV7-2 and TRBJ2-7, with D possibly being TRBD1 (7 bases). The V and J ends lost 4 bases and 4 bases respectively, with 17 bases between them. CDR1 and CDR2 from the germline V gene are SGHTA and FQGNSA. This CDR3 has 15 residues. In DNA, the CDR3 is TGTGCCAGCAGCTCTGGGGGGACAGCTACATACGAGCAGTACTTC. This codes for CASSSGGTATYEQYF.